The clone carrying this T cell receptor beta chain was observed a few times. Its antigen remains unidentified. Expressed TCRB transcripts were sequenced because the entire RNA isolate underwent reverse transcription. Using immunoSEQ multiplex PCR, the repertoire was profiled, and TCRdb retains in-frame clones only, with some absent. The sample lists about 140,000 clones; 6.9% were seen once. Germline V gene lookup returns CDR1 LGHNA and CDR2 YSLEER. The V and J ends lost 2 bases and 6 bases, in that order; junction bases with no gene match: 7. This CDR3 spans 15 amino acids. This record comes from a study of beta chain features in type 1 diabetes. Overall study context: The examined sorted cells totaled some 99 million across samples. General observations from the study: For patients, the naive, central memory and Treg TCRB repertoires appeared more alike than for healthy donors.

The single heparinised draw taken from each donor contained approximately 100 mL of blood on average. Purity above 98% was achieved in all sorted populations. Sequenced input: central memory CD4+ T cells from blood. The gene calls are TRBV4-3 and TRBJ2-3; TRBD1 matches 8 bases. This receptor was obtained from a woman aged 25 to 39 in good health. The CDR3 region is CASSQRRTGLDTQYF. The CDR3, as DNA: TGCGCCAGCAGCCAAAGGCGGACAGGGCTGGATACGCAGTATTTT.